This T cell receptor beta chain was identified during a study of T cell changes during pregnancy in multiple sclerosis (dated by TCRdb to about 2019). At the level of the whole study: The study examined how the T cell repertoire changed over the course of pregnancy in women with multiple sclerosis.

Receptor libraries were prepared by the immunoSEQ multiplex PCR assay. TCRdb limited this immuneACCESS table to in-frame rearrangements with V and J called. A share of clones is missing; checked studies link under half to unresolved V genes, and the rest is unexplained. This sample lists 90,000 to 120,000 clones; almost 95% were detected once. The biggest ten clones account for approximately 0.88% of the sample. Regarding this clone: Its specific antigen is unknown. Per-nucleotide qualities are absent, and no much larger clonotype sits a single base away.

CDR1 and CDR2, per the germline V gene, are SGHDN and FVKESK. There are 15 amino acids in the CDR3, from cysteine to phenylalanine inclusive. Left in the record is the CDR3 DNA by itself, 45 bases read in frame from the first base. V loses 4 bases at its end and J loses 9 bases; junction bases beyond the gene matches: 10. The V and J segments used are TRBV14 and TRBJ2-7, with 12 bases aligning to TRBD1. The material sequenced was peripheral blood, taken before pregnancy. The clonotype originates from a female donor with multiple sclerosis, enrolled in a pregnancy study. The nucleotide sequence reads TGTGCCAGCAGCCCCCACGCCGGGACAGGGGGCCCGCAGTACTTC. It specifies CASSPHAGTGGPQYF.